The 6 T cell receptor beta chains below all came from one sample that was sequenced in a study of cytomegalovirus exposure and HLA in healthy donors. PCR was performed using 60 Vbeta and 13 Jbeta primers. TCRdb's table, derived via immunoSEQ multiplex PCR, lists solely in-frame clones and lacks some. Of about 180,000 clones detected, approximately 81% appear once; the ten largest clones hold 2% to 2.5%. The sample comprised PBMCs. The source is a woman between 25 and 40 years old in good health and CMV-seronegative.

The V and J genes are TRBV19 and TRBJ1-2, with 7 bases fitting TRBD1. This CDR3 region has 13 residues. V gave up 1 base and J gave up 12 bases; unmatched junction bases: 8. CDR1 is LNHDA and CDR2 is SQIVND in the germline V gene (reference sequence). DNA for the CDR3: TGTGCCAGTAGTATAGGAGGAGGGGGCGCCGACACCTTC. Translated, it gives CASSIGGGGADTF. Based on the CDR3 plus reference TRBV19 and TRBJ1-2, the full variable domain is DGGITQSPKYLFRKEGQNVTLSCEQNLNHDAMYWYRQDPGQGLRLIYYSQIVNDFQKGDIAEGYSVSREKKESFPLTVTSAQKNPTAFYLCASSIGGGGADTFGSGTRLTVV.

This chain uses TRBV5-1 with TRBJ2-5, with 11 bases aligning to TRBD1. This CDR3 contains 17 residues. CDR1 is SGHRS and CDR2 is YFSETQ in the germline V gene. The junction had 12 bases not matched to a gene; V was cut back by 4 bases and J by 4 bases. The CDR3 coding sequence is TGCGCCAGCAGCCCACTGGGACAGGGGGGGATTGGAGAGACCCAGTACTTC. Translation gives CASSPLGQGGIGETQYF.

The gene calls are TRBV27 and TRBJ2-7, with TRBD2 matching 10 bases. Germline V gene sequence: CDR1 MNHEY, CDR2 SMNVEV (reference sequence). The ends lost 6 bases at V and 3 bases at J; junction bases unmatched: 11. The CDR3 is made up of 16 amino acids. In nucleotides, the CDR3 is TGTGCCAGCAGACCAAAACTAGCGGGAACAGGCTACGAGCAGTACTTC. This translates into CASRPKLAGTGYEQYF.

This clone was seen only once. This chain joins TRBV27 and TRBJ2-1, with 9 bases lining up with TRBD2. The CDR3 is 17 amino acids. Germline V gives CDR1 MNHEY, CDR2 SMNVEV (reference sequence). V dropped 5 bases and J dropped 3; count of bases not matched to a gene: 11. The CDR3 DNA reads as TGTGCCAGCAGTACGAGACCGCTAGCGGGGATCTACAATGAGCAGTTCTTC. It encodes CASSTRPLAGIYNEQFF.

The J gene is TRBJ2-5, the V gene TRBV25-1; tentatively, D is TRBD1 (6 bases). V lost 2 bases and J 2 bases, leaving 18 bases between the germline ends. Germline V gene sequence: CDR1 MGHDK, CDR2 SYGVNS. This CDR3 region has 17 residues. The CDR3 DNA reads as TGTGCCAGCAGTGAAGCAATGGTCAGGGGCCCTCAAGAGACCCAGTACTTC. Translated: CASSEAMVRGPQETQYF.

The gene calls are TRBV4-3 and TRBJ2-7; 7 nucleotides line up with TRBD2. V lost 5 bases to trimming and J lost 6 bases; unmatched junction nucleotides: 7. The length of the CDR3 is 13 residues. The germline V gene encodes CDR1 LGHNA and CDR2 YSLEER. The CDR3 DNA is TGCGCCAGCAGCGGGGGGGAAAGAGGCGAGCAGTACTTC. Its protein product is CASSGGERGEQYF.